This passage covers 7 T cell receptor beta chains from one sample sequenced in a study of brain T cells in children with intractable seizures. Sequencing used immunoSEQ multiplex PCR; TCRdb keeps in-frame clones, though not all of them. The sample has about 41,000 clones, over 75% seen once; the top ten hold approximately 6%. The sequencing used peripheral blood, collected at surgery. Receptors were obtained from a girl aged 2-10 years with tuberous sclerosis and intractable seizures.

The chain couples TRBV24-1 to TRBJ2-1; 8 nucleotides match TRBD2. The CDR3 loop spans 14 amino acids. In germline, CDR1 is KGHDR, CDR2 SFDVKD. V was clipped by 4 bases and J by 5 bases; unmatched bases: 3. CDR3 in DNA: TGTGCCACCAGTGAGGGACTAGGTGACAATGAGCAGTTCTTC. Encoded protein: CATSEGLGDNEQFF.

The chain combines TRBV10-3 with TRBJ2-7; 8 nucleotides match TRBD1. V trimming: 4 bases; J trimming: 5 bases; junction bases outside the gene matches: 7. Germline V lookup: CDR1 ENHRY, CDR2 SYGVKD. CDR3 length equals 14 residues. The CDR3 DNA sequence: TGTGCCATCAGTGGGTTTCAGGGGGCGAACGAGCAGTACTTC. Translated, it gives CAISGFQGANEQYF.

V is TRBV6-2 or TRBV6-3 and J is TRBJ2-5; no definite D call. V lost 0 bases and J lost 4, with 9 bases in between. Germline CDR1 reads MNHEY; CDR2 reads SVGEGT. The CDR3 covers 14 residues. The CDR3 nucleotides read TGTGCCAGCAGTTACTCGATTGTCGGAGAGACCCAGTACTTC. Protein product: CASSYSIVGETQYF.

V gene TRBV6-1 combines with J gene TRBJ2-7; the D gene is possibly TRBD2 (5 bases). The V gene lost 3 bases and the J gene lost 4 bases, with 13 bases spanning the gap. The CDR3 loop spans 14 amino acids. In germline, CDR1 is MNHNS, CDR2 SASEGT. The CDR3 sequence is CASSDPTERYEQYF. The CDR3 DNA follows: TGTGCCAGCAGTGATCCCACTGAGCGGTACGAGCAGTACTTC.

V is TRBV18 and J is TRBJ2-3; the D gene is possibly TRBD2 (5 bases). Trimming took off 5 bases at V and 3 bases at J, with 6 bases between the two ends. Germline loops: CDR1 KGHSH, CDR2 LQKENI. This CDR3 is 12 amino acids long. CDR3 nucleotides: TGTGCCAGCTCATCGGGGACAGATACGCAGTATTTT. This sequence encodes CASSSGTDTQYF.

The chain has TRBV30 and TRBJ1-3; D possibly corresponds to TRBD1 (5 bases). V was clipped by 1 base and J by 6 bases, with 10 bases between them. Looked up from germline, CDR1 is GTSNPN and CDR2 is SVGIG (reference sequence). CDR3 length: 13 residues. DNA of the CDR3: TGTGCCTGGAGTGCGGGGACCCCAAACACCATATATTTT. Protein sequence: CAWSAGTPNTIYF.

The chain employs TRBV1 and TRBJ1-5; the D call in the table, TRBD1, was not verified against the DNA. TRBV1 is a pseudogene. The CDR3 has 18 amino acids. CDR3 in amino acids: CTSSQGEIQGARYQPQHF. In nucleotides, the CDR3 is TGCACCAGCAGCCAAGGGGAAATACAGGGGGCGCGTTATCAGCCCCAGCATTTT.